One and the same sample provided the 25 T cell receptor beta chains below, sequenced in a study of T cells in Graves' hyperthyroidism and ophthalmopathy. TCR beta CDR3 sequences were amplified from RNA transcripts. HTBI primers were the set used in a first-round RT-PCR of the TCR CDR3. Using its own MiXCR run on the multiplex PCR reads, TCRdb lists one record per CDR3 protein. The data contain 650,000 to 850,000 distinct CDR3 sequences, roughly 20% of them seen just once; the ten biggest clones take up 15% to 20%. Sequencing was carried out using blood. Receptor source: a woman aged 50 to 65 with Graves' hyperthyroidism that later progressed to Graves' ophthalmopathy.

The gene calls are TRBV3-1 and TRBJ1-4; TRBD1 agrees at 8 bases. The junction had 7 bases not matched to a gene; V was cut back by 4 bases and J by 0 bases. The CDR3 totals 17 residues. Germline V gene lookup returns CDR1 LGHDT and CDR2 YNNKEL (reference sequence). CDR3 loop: CASSPSGQGATNEKLFF. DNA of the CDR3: TGTGCCAGCAGCCCATCAGGACAGGGTGCAACTAATGAAAAACTGTTTTTT.

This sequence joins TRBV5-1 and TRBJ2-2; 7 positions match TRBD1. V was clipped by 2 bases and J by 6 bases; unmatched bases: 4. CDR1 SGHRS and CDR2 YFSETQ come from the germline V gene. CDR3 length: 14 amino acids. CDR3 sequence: CASSFEGAPGELFF. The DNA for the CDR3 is TGCGCCAGCAGCTTTGAGGGGGCCCCCGGGGAGCTGTTTTTT.

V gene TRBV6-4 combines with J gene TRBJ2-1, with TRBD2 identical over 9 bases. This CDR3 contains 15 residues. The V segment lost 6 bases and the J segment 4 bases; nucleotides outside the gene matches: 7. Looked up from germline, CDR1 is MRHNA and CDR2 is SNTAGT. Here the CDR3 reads CASRSAGGGYNEQFF. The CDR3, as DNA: TGTGCCAGCAGATCAGCGGGGGGAGGTTACAATGAGCAGTTCTTC.

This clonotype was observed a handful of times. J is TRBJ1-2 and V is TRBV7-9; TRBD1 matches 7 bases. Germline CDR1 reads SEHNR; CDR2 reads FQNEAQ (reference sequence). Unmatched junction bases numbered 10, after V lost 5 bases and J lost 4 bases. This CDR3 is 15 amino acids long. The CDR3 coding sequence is TGTGCCAGCAGCACCCCGACAGGGTGGGGCTATGGCTACACCTTC. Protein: CASSTPTGWGYGYTF.

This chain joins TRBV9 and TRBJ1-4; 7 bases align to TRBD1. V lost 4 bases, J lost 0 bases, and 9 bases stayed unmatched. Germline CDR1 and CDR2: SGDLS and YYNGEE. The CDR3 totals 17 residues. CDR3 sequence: CASSPRDRFATNEKLFF. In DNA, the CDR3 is TGTGCCAGCAGCCCAAGGGACAGATTTGCAACTAATGAAAAACTGTTTTTT.

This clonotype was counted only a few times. CDR3: CASSLGLEDTEAFF. As DNA, the CDR3 is TGTGCCAGCAGCCTCGGGCTCGAGGACACTGAAGCTTTCTTT. The chain uses TRBV5-4 and TRBJ1-1; D gene uncertain. The CDR3 spans 14 residues. Germline V lookup: CDR1 SGHNT, CDR2 YYREEE (reference sequence). V was cut by 4 bases and J by 3 bases, with 13 bases left in between.

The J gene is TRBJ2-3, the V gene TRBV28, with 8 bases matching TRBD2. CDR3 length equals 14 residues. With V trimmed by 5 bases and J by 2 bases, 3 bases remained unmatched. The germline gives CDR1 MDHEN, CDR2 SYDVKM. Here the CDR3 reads CASSGAGDTDTQYF. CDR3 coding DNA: TGTGCCAGCAGTGGAGCGGGAGACACAGATACGCAGTATTTT.

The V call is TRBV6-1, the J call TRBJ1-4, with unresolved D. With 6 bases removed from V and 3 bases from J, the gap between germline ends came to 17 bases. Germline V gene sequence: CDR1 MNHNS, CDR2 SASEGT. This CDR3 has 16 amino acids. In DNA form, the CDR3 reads TGTGCCAGCAGCTGGTGGATAGGGTCGGCTAATGAAAAACTGTTTTTT. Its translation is CASSWWIGSANEKLFF.

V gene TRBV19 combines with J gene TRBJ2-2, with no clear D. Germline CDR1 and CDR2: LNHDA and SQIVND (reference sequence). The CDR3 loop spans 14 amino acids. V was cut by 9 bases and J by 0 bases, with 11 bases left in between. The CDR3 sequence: CASTATSNTGELFF. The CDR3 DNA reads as TGTGCCAGCACGGCTACCTCGAACACCGGGGAGCTGTTTTTT. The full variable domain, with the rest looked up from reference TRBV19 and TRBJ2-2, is DGGITQSPKYLFRKEGQNVTLSCEQNLNHDAMYWYRQDPGQGLRLIYYSQIVNDFQKGDIAEGYSVSREKKESFPLTVTSAQKNPTAFYLCASTATSNTGELFFGEGSRLTVL.

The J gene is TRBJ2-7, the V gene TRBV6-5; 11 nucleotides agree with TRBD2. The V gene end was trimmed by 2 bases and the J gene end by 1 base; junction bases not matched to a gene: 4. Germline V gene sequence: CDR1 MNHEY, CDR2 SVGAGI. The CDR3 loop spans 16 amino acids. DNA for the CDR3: TGTGCCAGCAGTTACCCTAGCGGGGGGAATTCCTACGAGCAGTACTTC. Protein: CASSYPSGGNSYEQYF.

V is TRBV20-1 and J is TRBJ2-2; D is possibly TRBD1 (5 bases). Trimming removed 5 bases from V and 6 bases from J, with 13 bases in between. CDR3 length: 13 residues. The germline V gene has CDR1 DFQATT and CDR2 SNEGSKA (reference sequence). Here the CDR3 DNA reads TGCAGTGCTCTGAAGGGGTCCGCCGGGGAGCTGTTTTTT. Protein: CSALKGSAGELFF.

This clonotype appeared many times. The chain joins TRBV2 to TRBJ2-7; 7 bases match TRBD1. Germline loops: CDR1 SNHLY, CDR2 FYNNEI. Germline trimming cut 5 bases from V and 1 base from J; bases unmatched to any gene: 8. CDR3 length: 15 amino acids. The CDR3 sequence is CASSRGTVLSYEQYF. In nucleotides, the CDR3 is TGTGCCAGCAGTCGAGGGACAGTCCTTTCCTACGAGCAGTACTTC.

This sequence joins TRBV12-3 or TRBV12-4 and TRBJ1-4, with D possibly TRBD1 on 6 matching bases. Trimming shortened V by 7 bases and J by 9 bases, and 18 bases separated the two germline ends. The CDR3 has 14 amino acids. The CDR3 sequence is CASTLMTGGKKLFF. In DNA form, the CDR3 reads TGTGCCAGCACCCTAATGACAGGAGGGAAAAAACTGTTTTTT.

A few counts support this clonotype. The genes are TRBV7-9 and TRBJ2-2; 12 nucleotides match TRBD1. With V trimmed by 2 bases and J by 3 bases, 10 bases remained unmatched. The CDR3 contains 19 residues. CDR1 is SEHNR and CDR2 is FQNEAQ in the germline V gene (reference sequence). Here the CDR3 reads CASSLTRDRGRPDTGELFF. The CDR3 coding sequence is TGTGCCAGCAGCTTAACCCGGGACAGGGGGCGTCCTGACACCGGGGAGCTGTTTTTT.

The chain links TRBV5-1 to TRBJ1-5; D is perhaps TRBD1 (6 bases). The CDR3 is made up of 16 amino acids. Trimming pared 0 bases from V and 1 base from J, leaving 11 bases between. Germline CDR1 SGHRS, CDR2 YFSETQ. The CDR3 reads CASSLDGRGSNQPQHF. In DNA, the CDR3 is TGCGCCAGCAGCTTGGATGGCAGGGGAAGCAATCAGCCCCAGCATTTT.

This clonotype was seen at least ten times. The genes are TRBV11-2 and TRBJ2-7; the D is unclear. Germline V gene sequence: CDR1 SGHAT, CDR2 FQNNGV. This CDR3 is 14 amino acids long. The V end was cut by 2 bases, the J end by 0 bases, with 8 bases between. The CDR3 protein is CASSLPQISYEQYF. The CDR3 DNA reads TGTGCCAGCAGCTTACCCCAAATCTCCTACGAGCAGTACTTC.

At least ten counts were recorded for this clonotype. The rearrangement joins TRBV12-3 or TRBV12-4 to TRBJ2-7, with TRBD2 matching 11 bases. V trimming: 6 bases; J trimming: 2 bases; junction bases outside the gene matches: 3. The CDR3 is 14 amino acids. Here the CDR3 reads CASSTSGGTYEQYF. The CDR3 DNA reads TGTGCCAGCAGCACTAGCGGGGGCACCTACGAGCAGTACTTC.

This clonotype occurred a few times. The CDR3 protein is CASSDLPRDGEDTQYF. CDR3 coding DNA: TGTGCCAGCAGTGATTTGCCGCGGGACGGAGAAGATACGCAGTATTTT. The chain combines TRBV6-1 with TRBJ2-3; the D gene is possibly TRBD2 (6 bases). Trimming removed 3 bases from V and 5 bases from J, with 18 bases in between. CDR1 and CDR2 from the germline V gene are MNHNS and SASEGT. The CDR3 has 16 amino acids.

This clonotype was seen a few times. CDR3 bases: TGCAGTTTAGACCAGAACACCGGGGAGCTGTTTTTT. This sequence encodes CSLDQNTGELFF. The rearrangement joins TRBV20-1 to TRBJ2-2; D remains unclear. Germline V gives CDR1 DFQATT, CDR2 SNEGSKA (reference sequence). The CDR3 is 12 amino acids. Trimming took 8 bases from V and 1 from J, leaving 8 bases between them.

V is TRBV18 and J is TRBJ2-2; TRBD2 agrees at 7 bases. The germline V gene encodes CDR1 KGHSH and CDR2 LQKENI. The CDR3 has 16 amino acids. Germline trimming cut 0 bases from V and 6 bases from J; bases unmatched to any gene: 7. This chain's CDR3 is CASSPPGPREAGELFF. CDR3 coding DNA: TGTGCCAGCTCACCACCCGGGCCACGGGAGGCCGGGGAGCTGTTTTTT.

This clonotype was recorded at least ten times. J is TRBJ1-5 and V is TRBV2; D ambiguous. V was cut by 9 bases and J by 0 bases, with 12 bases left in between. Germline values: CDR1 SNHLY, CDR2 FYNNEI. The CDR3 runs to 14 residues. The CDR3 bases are TGTGCCAGTACACAGTCCCATAGCAATCAGCCCCAGCATTTT. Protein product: CASTQSHSNQPQHF.

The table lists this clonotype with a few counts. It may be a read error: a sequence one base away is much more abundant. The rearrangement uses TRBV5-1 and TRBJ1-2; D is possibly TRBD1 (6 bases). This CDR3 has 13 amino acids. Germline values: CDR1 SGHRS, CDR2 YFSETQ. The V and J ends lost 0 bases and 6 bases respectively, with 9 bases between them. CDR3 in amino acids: CASSLEGGDGYTF. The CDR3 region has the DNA TGCGCCAGCAGCTTGGAGGGGGGCGATGGCTACACCTTC.

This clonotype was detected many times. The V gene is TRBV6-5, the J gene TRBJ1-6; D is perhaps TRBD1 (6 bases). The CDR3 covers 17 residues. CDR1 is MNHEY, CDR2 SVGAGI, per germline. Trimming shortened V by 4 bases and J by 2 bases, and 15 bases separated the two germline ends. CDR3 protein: CASSFSAGDTYNSPLHF. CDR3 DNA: TGTGCCAGCAGTTTCTCGGCAGGGGATACCTATAATTCACCCCTCCACTTT.

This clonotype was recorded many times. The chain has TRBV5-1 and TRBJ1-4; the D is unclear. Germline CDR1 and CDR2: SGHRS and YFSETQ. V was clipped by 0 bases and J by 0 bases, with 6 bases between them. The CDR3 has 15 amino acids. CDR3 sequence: CASSLGEATNEKLFF. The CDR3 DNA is TGCGCCAGCAGCTTGGGAGAAGCAACTAATGAAAAACTGTTTTTT.

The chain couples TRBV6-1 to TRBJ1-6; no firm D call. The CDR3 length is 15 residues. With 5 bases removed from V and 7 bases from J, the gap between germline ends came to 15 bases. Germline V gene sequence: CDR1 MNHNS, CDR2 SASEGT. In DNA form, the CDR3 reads TGTGCCAGCAGTCCAAGGGTTCGGAGCAATTCACCCCTCCACTTT. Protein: CASSPRVRSNSPLHF.